This T cell receptor (beta chain) derives from a study of identifying expanded T cells in peripheral blood. Assay used: immunoSEQ multiplex PCR; TCRdb lists only in-frame clones, some missing. This table holds approximately 110,000 clones, about 85% found once. With respect to this clone: As yet, its antigen is unknown.

No infections or other immune events were documented during collection. Looked up from germline, CDR1 is KGHSH and CDR2 is LQKENI. V gave up 2 bases and J gave up 2 bases, with 11 bases separating them. The CDR3 extends over 15 amino acids. The study, taken as a whole, reports: Technical replicates showed approximately 1.2 changed clones; approximately 2 weeks roughly 16; four weeks 19. Across healthy donors, higher total template counts meant significantly greater roughly 2-week count variance.

The sequenced material came from blood. The TCR comes from a person aged 18-69 years in good health. The J gene is TRBJ2-3, the V gene TRBV18; D uncertain. CDR3 residues: CASSPGAPTTDTQYF. As DNA, the CDR3 is TGTGCCAGCTCACCAGGTGCGCCTACCACAGATACGCAGTATTTT.